Listed below are T cell receptor beta chains from one sample, sequenced in a study of regulatory T cells in long-lasting Graves disease. MiXCR was run by TCRdb on the multiplex PCR reads, yielding one entry per CDR3 protein. This sample has about 470,000 distinct CDR3 sequences, with under 25% found just once. Sequenced here: peripheral blood mononuclear cells (PBMCs), sampled when the disease was refractory, from a patient treated with antithyroid drugs. These receptor sequences come from a female donor with Graves disease. Both conserved end residues are part of each CDR3. Each record gives: J gene, D gene, V gene, clone size, CDR3 protein, CDR3 DNA. D genes are given only for firm matches. The size entry is marked missing in some rows and otherwise reads once, few, many or a size class.

TRBJ2-1	TRBD2	TRBV29-1	-	CSLAGGGRWNNEQFF	TGCAGCCTCGCGGGGGGCGGGAGGTGGAACAATGAGCAGTTCTTC
TRBJ2-5	TRBD1	TRBV2	-	CASRNRGSGETQYF	TGTGCCAGCAGAAACAGGGGGAGTGGAGAGACCCAGTACTTC
TRBJ1-2	TRBD1	TRBV19	-	CASNTDRAYGYGYTF	TGTGCCAGTAATACCGACAGGGCTTATGGCTATGGCTACACCTTC
TRBJ2-5	-	TRBV5-5	few	CASRTSAETQYF	TGTGCCAGCCGAACCAGTGCGGAGACCCAGTACTTC
TRBJ2-7	-	TRBV12-3/TRBV12-4	many	CASRFRMSDYEQYF	TGTGCCAGCAGGTTCCGGATGTCGGATTACGAGCAGTACTTC
TRBJ1-5	-	TRBV5-1	many	CASSLDGQPGRNQPQHF	TGCGCCAGCAGCTTGGATGGACAGCCCGGCCGCAATCAGCCCCAGCATTTT
TRBJ1-2	-	TRBV12-3/TRBV12-4	-	CASSSGREGSGYTF	TGTGCCAGCAGTTCTGGCAGGGAAGGGAGCGGCTACACCTTC
TRBJ2-2	TRBD2	TRBV7-9	-	CASGSGTKNTGELFF	TGTGCCAGCGGCTCTGGGACTAAGAACACCGGGGAGCTGTTTTTT
TRBJ1-1	-	TRBV13	many	CASSLFGTEAFF	TGTGCCAGCAGCTTATTCGGCACTGAAGCTTTCTTT
TRBJ2-7	-	TRBV6-4	few	CASSYFGGYEQYF	TGTGCCAGCAGTTACTTCGGCGGTTACGAGCAGTACTTC
TRBJ2-5	-	TRBV11-2	-	CASSLVVVRDGTQYF	TGTGCCAGCAGCTTAGTGGTAGTCCGGGACGGGACCCAGTACTTC
TRBJ1-5	TRBD1	TRBV19	-	CASSILTGGSNQPQHF	TGTGCCAGTAGTATACTGACAGGGGGCTCCAATCAGCCCCAGCATTTT
TRBJ1-5	-	TRBV28	many	CASSTPEGVQPQHF	TGTGCCAGCAGTACCCCGGAAGGGGTTCAGCCCCAGCATTTT
TRBJ1-5	-	TRBV6-1	-	CASSEEGPRNQPQHF	TGTGCCAGCAGTGAGGAGGGTCCGCGCAATCAGCCCCAGCATTTT
TRBJ2-7	-	TRBV20-1	-	CSARETDNFSYEQYF	TGCAGTGCCCGAGAGACAGATAATTTCTCCTACGAGCAGTACTTC
TRBJ2-7	-	TRBV10-3	-	CAISAGTTSYEQYF	TGTGCCATCAGTGCAGGGACAACTTCCTACGAGCAGTACTTC
TRBJ2-5	-	TRBV2	many	CASSTVFGTQYF	TGTGCCAGCTCGACAGTATTCGGGACCCAGTACTTC
TRBJ2-2	TRBD1	TRBV7-9	few	CASRLDPGQGSFTGELFF	TGTGCCAGCAGGCTGGACCCGGGACAGGGGTCCTTCACCGGGGAGCTGTTTTTT
TRBJ2-7	-	TRBV12-3/TRBV12-4	few	CASSFFSYEQYF	TGTGCCAGCAGTTTCTTCTCCTACGAGCAGTACTTC
TRBJ2-1	TRBD2	TRBV2	-	CASSPAGDNSYNEQFF	TGTGCCAGCAGCCCCGCGGGAGATAATTCCTACAATGAGCAGTTCTTC
TRBJ2-7	TRBD2	TRBV5-1	few	CASSPDSAGGWEQYF	TGCGCCAGCAGCCCGGACTCAGCGGGAGGATGGGAGCAGTACTTC
TRBJ1-1	TRBD1	TRBV7-2	many	CASSTSTGVGTEAFF	TGTGCCAGCAGCACCTCCACAGGGGTAGGCACTGAAGCTTTCTTT
TRBJ2-7	TRBD1	TRBV6-1	many	CASTSGTGTYEQYF	TGTGCCAGCACCTCCGGGACAGGGACCTACGAGCAGTACTTC
TRBJ2-7	-	TRBV7-9	few	CASSLDPGAIYEQYF	TGTGCCAGCAGCTTAGATCCTGGGGCGATCTACGAGCAGTACTTC
TRBJ1-2	TRBD1	TRBV12-3/TRBV12-4	many	CASTLGQGGLNYGYTF	TGTGCCAGCACCCTAGGACAGGGAGGTTTGAACTATGGCTACACCTTC
TRBJ2-1	-	TRBV2	-	CASKKGVEQFF	TGTGCCAGCAAGAAGGGCGTTGAGCAGTTCTTC
TRBJ2-5	-	TRBV7-9	-	CGCSLAQGETQYF	TGTGGCTGCAGCTTGGCTCAGGGAGAGACCCAGTACTTC
TRBJ2-3	-	TRBV12-3/TRBV12-4	-	CASSADAGDTQYF	TGTGCCAGCAGTGCTGACGCGGGCGATACGCAGTATTTT
TRBJ2-5	-	TRBV9	many	CASSVVGGEAGETQYF	TGTGCCAGCAGCGTAGTCGGGGGAGAGGCTGGGGAGACCCAGTACTTC
TRBJ2-7	-	TRBV28	many	CASSLTGPIYEQYF	TGTGCCAGCAGTTTAACAGGACCGATCTACGAGCAGTACTTC
TRBJ2-1	-	TRBV27	many	CASSLTGTVEQFF	TGTGCCAGCAGTTTGACCGGGACGGTCGAGCAGTTCTTC
TRBJ1-2	TRBD1	TRBV28	many	CASSLPQDRDDGYTF	TGTGCCAGCAGTTTACCCCAGGACAGGGATGACGGCTACACCTTC
TRBJ2-7	TRBD2	TRBV5-1	-	CASSLDSGGPRNEQYF	TGCGCCAGCAGCTTGGACTCGGGAGGGCCGAGAAACGAGCAGTACTTC
TRBJ2-7	TRBD2	TRBV12-3/TRBV12-4	many	CASSPGGRTREQYF	TGTGCCAGCAGCCCGGGCGGGAGAACTCGAGAGCAGTACTTC
TRBJ1-2	-	TRBV12-3/TRBV12-4	-	CAGSTADYGYTF	TGTGCCGGCAGTACAGCCGACTATGGCTACACCTTC
TRBJ1-5	TRBD1	TRBV27	many	CASRAGQGLVGNQPQHF	TGTGCCAGCAGAGCCGGACAGGGGTTGGTTGGCAATCAGCCCCAGCATTTT
TRBJ2-1	-	TRBV27	-	CASSTSEFNEQFF	TGTGCCAGCAGCACCTCGGAGTTCAATGAGCAGTTCTTC
TRBJ2-7	TRBD2	TRBV29-1	many	CSVEGASGDPYEQYF	TGCAGCGTTGAAGGGGCTAGCGGGGACCCCTACGAGCAGTACTTC
TRBJ1-2	-	TRBV12-3/TRBV12-4	many	CASSLGQGPYGYTF	TGTGCCAGCAGTTTGGGGCAGGGCCCGTATGGCTACACCTTC
TRBJ1-1	-	TRBV7-8	many	CASSLEAGMTEAFF	TGTGCCAGCAGCTTAGAGGCAGGGATGACTGAAGCTTTCTTT
TRBJ2-7	TRBD1	TRBV7-9	-	CASSFTGTGGIKQYF	TGTGCCAGCAGCTTTACCGGGACAGGGGGAATAAAGCAGTACTTC
TRBJ1-6	-	TRBV3-1	few	CASSPPGGTGSPLHF	TGTGCCAGCAGCCCTCCCGGAGGGACGGGTTCACCCCTCCACTTT
TRBJ2-7	-	TRBV29-1	many	CSGLASYEQYF	TGCAGCGGCCTAGCGTCCTACGAGCAGTACTTC
TRBJ1-6	-	TRBV28	many	CASRPAENSPLHF	TGTGCCAGCCGTCCCGCTGAAAATTCACCCCTCCACTTT
TRBJ2-7	-	TRBV2	-	CASSEPASYEQYF	TGTGCCAGCAGTGAGCCGGCTTCCTACGAGCAGTACTTC
TRBJ2-7	TRBD1	TRBV5-1	many	CASTLGTGGELTPYEQYF	TGCGCCAGCACTCTAGGGACAGGGGGAGAACTTACCCCCTACGAGCAGTACTTC
TRBJ2-7	TRBD2	TRBV7-9	-	CASSSTSGSTKSYEQYF	TGTGCCAGCAGCTCAACTAGCGGGAGCACCAAATCCTACGAGCAGTACTTC
TRBJ1-1	TRBD1	TRBV2	-	CASSLDRETLNTEAFF	TGTGCCAGCAGTCTGGACAGGGAGACCTTGAACACTGAAGCTTTCTTT
TRBJ2-7	-	TRBV10-3	-	CAISEKGLAYEQYF	TGTGCCATCAGTGAAAAAGGTCTTGCCTACGAGCAGTACTTC
TRBJ2-5	-	TRBV28	many	CASSPLGAPGETQYF	TGTGCCAGCAGTCCCCTGGGGGCGCCCGGGGAGACCCAGTACTTC
TRBJ2-1	TRBD2	TRBV20-1	-	CSAWTSGRPTDNEQFF	TGCAGTGCGTGGACTAGCGGGAGGCCGACGGACAATGAGCAGTTCTTC
TRBJ2-4	-	TRBV27	-	CASSTTRTAKNIQYF	TGTGCCAGCAGTACCACCCGGACAGCCAAAAACATTCAGTACTTC
TRBJ2-7	-	TRBV9	-	CASSQGGAESYEQYF	TGTGCCAGCAGCCAGGGGGGGGCGGAATCCTACGAGCAGTACTTC
TRBJ1-3	-	TRBV28	-	CASSFQGANTIYF	TGTGCCAGCAGTTTTCAGGGAGCGAACACCATATATTTT
TRBJ2-7	TRBD2	TRBV11-3	many	CASSRDYISYEQYF	TGTGCCAGCTCCCGGGACTACATCTCCTACGAGCAGTACTTC
TRBJ2-5	-	TRBV10-1	many	CASSDGTSYQETQYF	TGCGCCAGCAGTGATGGGACATCGTACCAAGAGACCCAGTACTTC
TRBJ1-5	-	TRBV12-3/TRBV12-4	many	CASSTTGQPQHF	TGTGCCAGCAGTACCACAGGTCAGCCCCAGCATTTT
TRBJ2-3	TRBD2	TRBV2	-	CASLGGLAGKTDTQYF	TGTGCCAGCCTTGGGGGGCTAGCGGGGAAAACAGATACGCAGTATTTT
TRBJ2-5	-	TRBV7-8	many	CASSRTISLGGETQYF	TGTGCCAGCAGCCGTACGATCTCACTAGGGGGAGAGACCCAGTACTTC